This entry lists 6 T cell receptor beta chains sequenced from one sample in a study of blood T cells in healthy people across ages. A second PCR, run for about 7 to 11 cycles, used a sample-barcoded 5' primer plus a J-beta primer mix. TCRdb reprocessed the 5' RACE reads with MiXCR, giving one entry per CDR3 protein. The sample yields over a million distinct CDR3 sequences, roughly two fifths seen once. The sequencing sample was made of blood. All receptors come from a woman between 18 and 29 years old in good health.

This clonotype was recorded a few times. The chain uses TRBV12-3 or TRBV12-4 and TRBJ2-5; D could derive from TRBD1 or TRBD2 (6 bases each). The CDR3 covers 14 residues. V lost 6 bases and J 4 bases, leaving 15 bases between the germline ends. CDR3 in DNA: TGTGCCAGCAGCCCTCAAGGGGGAGGAGAGACCCAGTACTTC. This translates into CASSPQGGGETQYF.

This clonotype was seen more than once but under ten times. CDR3 DNA: TGTGCCAGCAGCCAAGATGAGACCCAGCACGAGCAGTACTTC. It encodes CASSQDETQHEQYF. The J gene is TRBJ2-5, the V gene TRBV4-2, with unresolved D. Gene TRBJ2-7 matches the end of the DNA better, so the J call may be wrong. CDR1 and CDR2 from the germline V gene are LGHNA and YNFKEQ. The CDR3 extends over 14 amino acids.

The CDR3 DNA reads TGTGCCAGCAGCTTAGCGGCCCCCGGGGGACTAACGTGGGAAAAACTGTTTTTT. Translated: CASSLAAPGGLTWEKLFF. The chain combines TRBV7-9 with TRBJ1-4; D might be TRBD1 (5 bases). Germline V CDR1 and CDR2: SEHNR, FQNEAQ (reference sequence). This CDR3 comprises 18 residues. The ends were cut back, 0 bases at V and 8 bases at J, with 22 bases in the middle.

V gene TRBV20-1 combines with J gene TRBJ2-5; D possibly corresponds to TRBD1 (6 bases). The better agreement between TRBJ2-7 and the DNA end casts doubt on the J call. The CDR3 has 15 residues. Germline V gene sequence: CDR1 DFQATT, CDR2 SNEGSKA (reference sequence). CDR3 bases: TGCAGTGCTAGAGGATCGGACAGTAGGTCCTACGAGCAGTACTTC. Its translation is CSARGSDSRSYEQYF.

The table lists this clonotype with a count of one. Given a much more abundant clone one base away, this may be a read error. The V gene is TRBV11-1, the J gene TRBJ2-7; possibly TRBD1 or TRBD2 for D (5 bases each). Germline values: CDR1 SGHAT, CDR2 FQDESV (reference sequence). This CDR3 comprises 16 residues. The V end lost 5 bases, the J end lost 7 bases, and 24 bases lay between the germline ends. CDR3 DNA: TGTGCCAGCAGCGTGGGACGGGGTAGCTCCTACAATGAGCAGTACTTC. It specifies CASSVGRGSSYNEQYF.

The chain has TRBV6-6 and TRBJ2-5, with D uncertain. CDR1 MNHNY and CDR2 SVGAGI come from the germline V gene (reference sequence). The CDR3 is 12 amino acids. V dropped 1 base and J dropped 11 bases, with 11 bases sitting between them. Written as DNA, the CDR3 is TGTGCCAGCAGTTACTTACTCCATGAGCAGTACTTC. Its translation: CASSYLLHEQYF.